The 3 T cell receptor beta chains below come from one sample, sequenced in a study of blood T cells in healthy people across ages. A second PCR of roughly 7 to 11 cycles used a sample-barcoded 5' primer and a J-beta primer mix. TCRdb used MiXCR to reprocess the 5' RACE reads, holding one entry per CDR3 protein. The repertoire holds about 580,000 distinct CDR3 sequences, under 55% seen once, with 20% to 25% in the top ten. What was sequenced was blood. These receptors all come from a man older than 75 in good health.

This chain uses TRBV9 with TRBJ2-3, with D perhaps being TRBD1 or TRBD2 (5 bases each). Trimming pared 3 bases from V and 2 bases from J, leaving 13 bases between. Germline loops: CDR1 SGDLS, CDR2 YYNGEE. The CDR3 runs 15 residues. The CDR3 region has the DNA TGTGCCAGCAGCGAATCCGGGACCCCCACAGATACGCAGTATTTT. It translates to CASSESGTPTDTQYF.

This chain uses TRBV7-3 with TRBJ1-2, with 7 bases lining up with TRBD1. V dropped 6 bases and J dropped 3; count of bases not matched to a gene: 4. Per the germline V gene, CDR1 is SGHTA and CDR2 is FQGTGA. The CDR3 extends over 13 amino acids. The DNA of the CDR3 is TGTGCCAGCAGTAACACAGGGGACTATGGCTACACCTTC. It specifies CASSNTGDYGYTF.

V gene TRBV5-1 combines with J gene TRBJ2-1; 13 bases match TRBD2. Germline V gene lookup returns CDR1 SGHRS and CDR2 YFSETQ. J gave up 5 bases and V 2 bases, and 7 bases lay outside the gene matches. The CDR3 extends over 17 amino acids. The CDR3 reads CASSFRLAGGEDNEQFF. The CDR3 DNA reads as TGCGCCAGCAGCTTCCGACTAGCGGGAGGAGAGGACAATGAGCAGTTCTTC.